Listed below are T cell receptor beta chains from one sample, sequenced in a study of T-cell memory formation after mild COVID-19. Using its own MiXCR run on the 5' RACE reads, TCRdb lists one record per CDR3 protein. The data show more than 300,000 distinct CDR3 sequences, with around 15% seen just once and roughly a fifth held by the top ten. The specimen sequenced was PBMCs or a T cell subset sorted from them (not recorded which). These receptors were obtained from a young man who had mild COVID-19 (a few samples of this study predate the infection). Cell type and time point are not known. CDR3s leave out the opening cysteine and the closing phenylalanine or tryptophan. Each record gives: V gene, J gene, clone size, CDR3 protein. The size entry is marked missing in some rows and otherwise reads once, few, many or a size class.

V gene: TRBV2
J gene: TRBJ1-1
clone size: few
CDR3 protein: ASTFEGGTEAF

V gene: TRBV5-1
J gene: TRBJ2-1
clone size: NA
CDR3 protein: ASSGERLSSYNEQF

V gene: TRBV3-1
J gene: TRBJ2-2
clone size: NA
CDR3 protein: ASSTGALGTGELF

V gene: TRBV29-1
J gene: TRBJ1-2
clone size: few
CDR3 protein: SAGAGERNGYT

V gene: TRBV5-1
J gene: TRBJ2-1
clone size: few
CDR3 protein: ASRTSGGTYNEQF

V gene: TRBV24-1
J gene: TRBJ1-1
clone size: NA
CDR3 protein: ATSTGDEAF

V gene: TRBV2
J gene: TRBJ2-2
clone size: NA
CDR3 protein: ASTSGRTQVGELF

V gene: TRBV5-1
J gene: TRBJ2-5
clone size: NA
CDR3 protein: ASTEGPGWMETQY

V gene: TRBV5-1
J gene: TRBJ1-3
clone size: few
CDR3 protein: ASSPVSSGNTIY

V gene: TRBV2
J gene: TRBJ2-5
clone size: many
CDR3 protein: ASTRGGQETQY

V gene: TRBV12-3/TRBV12-4
J gene: TRBJ2-3
clone size: NA
CDR3 protein: ASTPSGVTDTQY

V gene: TRBV18
J gene: TRBJ1-1
clone size: NA
CDR3 protein: ASSPRGDRGISTEAF

V gene: TRBV7-9
J gene: TRBJ2-5
clone size: few
CDR3 protein: ASSERGGSETQY

V gene: TRBV9
J gene: TRBJ2-7
clone size: NA
CDR3 protein: ASSGGAGPGYEQY

V gene: TRBV12-3/TRBV12-4
J gene: TRBJ1-5
clone size: NA
CDR3 protein: ASSGTGGPQPQH

V gene: TRBV7-2
J gene: TRBJ2-1
clone size: many
CDR3 protein: ASSPPDYNEQF

V gene: TRBV29-1
J gene: TRBJ2-1
clone size: many
CDR3 protein: SVMLDLAGLYNEQF

V gene: TRBV3-1
J gene: TRBJ2-7
clone size: few
CDR3 protein: ASSRVGQGSFYEQY

V gene: TRBV4-1
J gene: TRBJ2-4
clone size: NA
CDR3 protein: ASSQPTGWDKNIQY

V gene: TRBV4-3
J gene: TRBJ1-6
clone size: few
CDR3 protein: ASSQAGGYNSPLH

V gene: TRBV9
J gene: TRBJ1-2
clone size: few
CDR3 protein: ASSSVGDRGGYT

V gene: TRBV6-6
J gene: TRBJ1-4
clone size: NA
CDR3 protein: ASTPWGHLVATNEKLF

V gene: TRBV6-5
J gene: TRBJ1-2
clone size: NA
CDR3 protein: ASSYREDYGYT

V gene: TRBV20-1
J gene: TRBJ1-2
clone size: few
CDR3 protein: SAPEGSNYGYT

V gene: TRBV7-3
J gene: TRBJ2-3
clone size: NA
CDR3 protein: ASSRAGAGGTDTQY

V gene: TRBV6-6
J gene: TRBJ2-1
clone size: few
CDR3 protein: ASSYSGGGGNEQF

V gene: TRBV7-2
J gene: TRBJ2-5
clone size: NA
CDR3 protein: ASTILLGAQETQY

V gene: TRBV14
J gene: TRBJ2-4
clone size: few
CDR3 protein: ASSQQTGLGNIQY

V gene: TRBV5-1
J gene: TRBJ2-6
clone size: NA
CDR3 protein: ASSLGLAANVLT

V gene: TRBV7-2
J gene: TRBJ2-4
clone size: few
CDR3 protein: ASSLAAAGEGY

V gene: TRBV5-1
J gene: TRBJ1-6
clone size: NA
CDR3 protein: ASSLDGGAPLH

V gene: TRBV12-3/TRBV12-4
J gene: TRBJ1-1
clone size: NA
CDR3 protein: ASSSRTPFTEAF

V gene: TRBV27
J gene: TRBJ1-1
clone size: many
CDR3 protein: ASSLSRNTEAF

V gene: TRBV6-6
J gene: TRBJ2-5
clone size: NA
CDR3 protein: ASTAVEAYQETQY

V gene: TRBV5-1
J gene: TRBJ1-2
clone size: NA
CDR3 protein: ASSLEGPSNYGYT

V gene: TRBV5-1
J gene: TRBJ2-3
clone size: few
CDR3 protein: ASSIPLADHTDTQY

V gene: TRBV29-1
J gene: TRBJ1-1
clone size: few
CDR3 protein: SVESGGGTEAF

V gene: TRBV4-2
J gene: TRBJ1-1
clone size: few
CDR3 protein: ASSQVQGKAF

V gene: TRBV4-1
J gene: TRBJ1-5
clone size: few
CDR3 protein: ASSQVRQGSQPQH

V gene: TRBV15
J gene: TRBJ1-6
clone size: NA
CDR3 protein: ATSREVAVNNSPLH

V gene: TRBV6-2/TRBV6-3
J gene: TRBJ2-7
clone size: few
CDR3 protein: ASSYRTSFGYEQY